Below are 7 T cell receptor beta chains sequenced from a single sample in a study of blood T cell repertoires in COVID-19. Data came from immunoSEQ multiplex PCR; TCRdb stores just in-frame clones and leaves some out. Here the sample spans under 250,000 clones, about 80% being singletons. The specimen sequenced was peripheral blood. The receptors were gathered from a woman under 40 who had recovered from COVID-19.

The V and J genes are TRBV4-2 and TRBJ2-3; TRBD2 agrees at 9 bases. J was trimmed by 8 bases and V by 0 bases; bases with no gene match: 6. CDR1 LGHNA and CDR2 YNFKEQ come from the germline V gene. This CDR3 has 15 amino acids. This chain's CDR3 is CASSQDPLSGGTQYF. In DNA, the CDR3 is TGTGCCAGCAGCCAAGATCCCCTTAGCGGGGGTACGCAGTATTTT.

The chain is built from TRBV6-6 and TRBJ2-5, with TRBD2 identical over 10 bases. The length of the CDR3 is 16 residues. V gave up 2 bases and J gave up 5 bases; unmatched junction bases: 8. Germline values: CDR1 MNHNY, CDR2 SVGAGI (reference sequence). The CDR3 coding sequence is TGTGCCAGCAGTTACACGAAAGCGGGAGGGCCGGAGACCCAGTACTTC. Its protein is CASSYTKAGGPETQYF.

This clone appeared a few times. The CDR3 DNA follows: TGTGCCAGCAGCTTACAGGGGATTTCTACCGAAAAACTGTTTTTT. It translates to CASSLQGISTEKLFF. The chain employs TRBV7-2 and TRBJ1-4, with a weak D call TRBD1 (6 bases). V was clipped by 2 bases and J by 8 bases, with 15 bases between them. Germline V gene sequence: CDR1 SGHTA, CDR2 FQGNSA. The CDR3 contains 15 residues. Looking up the rest from reference TRBV7-2 and TRBJ1-4 gives the full variable domain: GAGVSQSPSNKVTEKGKDVELRCDPISGHTALYWYRQSLGQGLEFLIYFQGNSAPDKSGLPSDRFSAERTGGSVSTLTIQRTQQEDSAVYLCASSLQGISTEKLFFGSGTQLSVL.

The J gene is TRBJ2-1, the V gene TRBV10-1, with 7 nucleotides matching TRBD2. The CDR3 spans 15 residues. The germline gives CDR1 WNHNN, CDR2 SYGVQD (reference sequence). With V trimmed by 5 bases and J by 6 bases, 10 bases remained unmatched. DNA for the CDR3: TGCGCCAGCAGTACCGGGGCTAGCGGACTCAATGAGCAGTTCTTC. As protein: CASSTGASGLNEQFF.

The chain recombines TRBV6-4 with TRBJ2-1; 14 nucleotides line up with TRBD2. Per the germline V gene, CDR1 is MRHNA and CDR2 is SNTAGT. V lost 0 bases, J lost 3 bases, and 7 bases stayed unmatched. CDR3 length: 19 amino acids. The CDR3 nucleotides are TGTGCCAGCAGTGACTCTGGACTAGCGGGGGGTCGTGGCTACAATGAGCAGTTCTTC. Translated: CASSDSGLAGGRGYNEQFF.

The CDR3 coding sequence is TGCGCCAGCAGCCAAGAGAGGCGGACAGATACGCAGTATTTT. Translated: CASSQERRTDTQYF. The chain employs TRBV4-1 and TRBJ2-3; D uncertain. V was clipped by 0 bases and J by 3 bases, with 7 bases between them. There are 14 residues in the CDR3. CDR1 and CDR2 from the germline V gene are MGHRA and YSYEKL.

The chain recombines TRBV5-4 with TRBJ2-1; 8 positions match TRBD2. Germline loops: CDR1 SGHNT, CDR2 YYREEE (reference sequence). V lost 2 bases and J lost 7; bases outside the gene matches: 11. The CDR3 spans 16 residues. CDR3 region: CASSFDGTRGGNEQFF. For the CDR3, the DNA is TGTGCCAGCAGCTTCGACGGGACACGGGGGGGGAATGAGCAGTTCTTC.